The clone carrying this TCR beta chain was observed a handful of times. Its antigen is not known. V lost 3 bases, J lost 8 bases, and 9 bases stayed unmatched. The CDR3 has 14 amino acids. Germline V gives CDR1 ENHRY, CDR2 SYGVKD. In the PCR, 60 Vbeta and 13 Jbeta primers were used. TCRdb's copy holds only in-frame clones and misses some; the assay was immunoSEQ multiplex PCR. Among over 150,000 clones listed, approximately 76% were seen once. This sample stems from a study of cytomegalovirus exposure and HLA in healthy donors. It was healthy bone marrow donors who served as donors. Study-level findings and limits: Some V segments (TRBV6-2 and TRBV6-3 among them) were excluded as indistinguishable. Cytomegalovirus association was assigned to more than 150 TCR beta chains.

This clonotype originated in a man aged 60-69 years in good health and CMV-seronegative. The V and J genes are TRBV10-3 and TRBJ1-1, with 7 bases that match TRBD1. Sequencing input: PBMCs. The CDR3 nucleotides are TGTGCCATCAGTGAAAAGGGGGCGCCTCTGGAAGCTTTCTTT. Translation gives CAISEKGAPLEAFF.